The present T cell receptor beta chain was sequenced within a study of OX40 agonist ivuxolimab in advanced cancers. Study-wide findings and caveats: Antigen specificity was not determined for the expanded peripheral T cells.

About this clone: Its antigen is undetermined.

Per germline, CDR1 SNHLY and CDR2 FYNNEI. The length of the CDR3 is 13 residues. V was trimmed by 2 bases and J by 6 bases, leaving 8 bases between them. Generated by immunoSEQ multiplex PCR, the TCRdb table keeps only in-frame clones and is missing some. The sample has 15,000 to 25,000 clones, about 70% seen once. The chain couples TRBV2 to TRBJ2-1; D is undetermined. This clonotype was obtained from an adult with an advanced solid tumor such as melanoma, head and neck, liver or kidney cancer. Source: CD4+ or CD8+ T cells sorted from blood, taken in a trial of the OX40 agonist ivuxolimab. CDR3: CASSEWKSNEQFF. The CDR3 DNA follows: TGTGCCAGCAGTGAATGGAAATCCAATGAGCAGTTCTTC.